These 4 T cell receptor beta chains originate from one sample sequenced in a study of Ad26.COV2.S vaccination and SARS-CoV-2 variants. Treatment denoted: roughly 18 received Ad26.COV2.S at low or high dose, single or two shots; a few received placebo; per-sample allocation not given. The samples date from day 63 after the first vaccine or placebo injection. TCRdb's copy holds only in-frame clones and misses some; the assay was immunoSEQ multiplex PCR. The sample consists of roughly 420,000 clones, approximately 88% of them appearing once. The specimen comprised peripheral blood, sampled in a trial of Ad26.COV2.S vaccine versus placebo. These receptors all stem from a person aged 18-65 years who received the Ad26.COV2.S COVID-19 vaccine or a placebo.

CDR3 sequence reads: CASSLSPGGPKSNEQFF. The CDR3 DNA reads TGTGCCAGCAGCTTAAGTCCCGGGGGACCCAAGTCCAATGAGCAGTTCTTC. V is TRBV7-2 and J is TRBJ2-1; D is possibly TRBD2 (6 bases). The germline V and J ends were trimmed by 2 bases and 6 bases, with 20 bases remaining between them. The CDR3 totals 17 residues. The germline CDR1 and CDR2 sequences are SGHTA and FQGNSA. Based on the CDR3 plus reference TRBV7-2 and TRBJ2-1, the full variable domain is GAGVSQSPSNKVTEKGKDVELRCDPISGHTALYWYRQSLGQGLEFLIYFQGNSAPDKSGLPSDRFSAERTGGSVSTLTIQRTQQEDSAVYLCASSLSPGGPKSNEQFFGPGTRLTVL.

The table lists this clone with a count of one. J is TRBJ1-2 and V is TRBV6-5; weak D call: TRBD1 (5 bases). There are 13 residues in the CDR3. From germline, CDR1 is MNHEY and CDR2 SVGAGI. Trimming removed 0 bases from V and 8 bases from J, with 10 bases in between. CDR3 loop: CASSYSRRDGYTF. CDR3 sequence (DNA): TGTGCCAGCAGTTACTCGAGGAGGGACGGCTACACCTTC.

The chain combines TRBV4-2 with TRBJ1-2; D unresolved. V was clipped by 0 bases and J by 3 bases, with 14 bases between them. The V gene's germline CDR1 is LGHNA and CDR2 YNFKEQ. This CDR3 region has 16 residues. CDR3 sequence (DNA): TGTGCCAGCAGCCAAGAAATTTTCGGATCCCACTATGGCTACACCTTC. Its protein is CASSQEIFGSHYGYTF.

The chain carries TRBV2 and TRBJ1-4; no reliable D call. Per germline, CDR1 SNHLY and CDR2 FYNNEI. Trimming left V 3 bases short and J 2 bases short, with 10 bases between. The CDR3 has 15 amino acids. The CDR3 sequence: CASSDMGFTNEKLFF. Written as DNA, the CDR3 is TGTGCCAGCAGTGATATGGGTTTTACTAATGAAAAACTGTTTTTT.